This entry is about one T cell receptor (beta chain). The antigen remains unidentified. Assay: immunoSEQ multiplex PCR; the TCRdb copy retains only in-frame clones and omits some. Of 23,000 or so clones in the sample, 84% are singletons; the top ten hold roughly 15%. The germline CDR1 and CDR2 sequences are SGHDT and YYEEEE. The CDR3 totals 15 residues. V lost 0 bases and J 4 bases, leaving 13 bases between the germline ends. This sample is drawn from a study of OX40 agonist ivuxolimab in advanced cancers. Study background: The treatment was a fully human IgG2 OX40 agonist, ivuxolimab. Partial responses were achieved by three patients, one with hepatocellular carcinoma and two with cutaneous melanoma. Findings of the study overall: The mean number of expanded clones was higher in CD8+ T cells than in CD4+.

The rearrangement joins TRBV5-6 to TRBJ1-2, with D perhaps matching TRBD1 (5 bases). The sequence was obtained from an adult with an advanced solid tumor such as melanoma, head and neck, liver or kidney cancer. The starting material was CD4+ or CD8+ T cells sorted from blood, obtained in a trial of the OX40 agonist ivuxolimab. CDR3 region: CASSLDMGEAYGYTF. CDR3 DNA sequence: TGTGCCAGCAGCTTGGACATGGGGGAGGCCTATGGCTACACCTTC.